A selection of T cell receptor beta chains follows, all from one sample in a study of T cells in Graves' hyperthyroidism and ophthalmopathy. TCRdb re-called the multiplex PCR reads through MiXCR, storing one row per CDR3 protein. The sample records 350,000 to 400,000 distinct CDR3 sequences, approximately 19% being singletons. The specimen was blood. The receptors shown here come from a woman younger than 35 with Graves' hyperthyroidism. CDR3s include the opening cysteine and the closing phenylalanine or tryptophan.

cdr3_length	v_call	j_call	cdr3_aa
19	TRBV27	TRBJ2-2	CASSPYLALESPAPMVLFF
13	TRBV20-1	TRBJ2-7	CSVPGQGAYEQYF
18	TRBV20-1	TRBJ2-2	CSARGAGHSPANTGELFF
14	TRBV6-5	TRBJ1-2	CASSYGGPNYGYTF
15	TRBV12-3/TRBV12-4	TRBJ1-5	CASRRTRDSNQPQHF
14	TRBV18	TRBJ1-5	CASSPPGQYQPQHF
13	TRBV30	TRBJ1-5	CAWNRVGNQPQHF
13	TRBV7-9	TRBJ2-7	CASSWLQGNEQYF
15	TRBV6-2/TRBV6-3	TRBJ2-7	CASSYFGGGAYEQYF
15	TRBV20-1	TRBJ1-6	CSAAVGGRRASPLHF
14	TRBV3-1	TRBJ2-7	CASSQQAETYEQYF
15	TRBV7-3	TRBJ2-7	CASSLSSSGDYEQYF
15	TRBV6-2/TRBV6-3	TRBJ1-2	CASSYTARANYGYTF
17	TRBV28	TRBJ2-7	CASSSIHLWRDYYEQYF
12	TRBV30	TRBJ1-1	CACEMGLTEAFF
15	TRBV6-5	TRBJ2-7	CASSYSIRATYEQYF
12	TRBV12-3/TRBV12-4	TRBJ1-2	CASSLVQGGYTF
17	TRBV6-9	TRBJ2-7	CASRMSFRDRGDYEQYF
14	TRBV20-1	TRBJ1-3	CSASLWDSGNTIYF
14	TRBV18	TRBJ1-1	CASSPGQTNTEAFF
14	TRBV18	TRBJ1-5	CASSPLQGAQPQHF
12	TRBV20-1	TRBJ1-2	CSGARGVYGYTF
16	TRBV15	TRBJ1-2	CATREPDLGQHYGYTF
15	TRBV27	TRBJ2-5	CASSLSSGGPRTQYF
14	TRBV6-5	TRBJ2-5	CASSYWRSQETQYF
19	TRBV4-1	TRBJ2-7	CASSQEGGTSGPVRYEQYF
13	TRBV12-5	TRBJ1-5	CASGSGGNQPQHF
15	TRBV20-1	TRBJ2-7	CSAFSSGVEGYEQYF
13	TRBV12-3/TRBV12-4	TRBJ1-2	CASTTGGGGGYTF
14	TRBV6-1	TRBJ2-5	CASSERQGRETQYF
11	TRBV2	TRBJ1-1	CASSTGTEAFF
14	TRBV6-1	TRBJ2-7	CASSAGTGGHEQYF
13	TRBV10-1	TRBJ1-2	CASSENGHYGYTF
14	TRBV5-1	TRBJ1-1	CASSFDGSNTEAFF
14	TRBV15	TRBJ1-5	CATSRGFRNQPQHF
15	TRBV12-5	TRBJ2-7	CASGQNRSAGEEQYF